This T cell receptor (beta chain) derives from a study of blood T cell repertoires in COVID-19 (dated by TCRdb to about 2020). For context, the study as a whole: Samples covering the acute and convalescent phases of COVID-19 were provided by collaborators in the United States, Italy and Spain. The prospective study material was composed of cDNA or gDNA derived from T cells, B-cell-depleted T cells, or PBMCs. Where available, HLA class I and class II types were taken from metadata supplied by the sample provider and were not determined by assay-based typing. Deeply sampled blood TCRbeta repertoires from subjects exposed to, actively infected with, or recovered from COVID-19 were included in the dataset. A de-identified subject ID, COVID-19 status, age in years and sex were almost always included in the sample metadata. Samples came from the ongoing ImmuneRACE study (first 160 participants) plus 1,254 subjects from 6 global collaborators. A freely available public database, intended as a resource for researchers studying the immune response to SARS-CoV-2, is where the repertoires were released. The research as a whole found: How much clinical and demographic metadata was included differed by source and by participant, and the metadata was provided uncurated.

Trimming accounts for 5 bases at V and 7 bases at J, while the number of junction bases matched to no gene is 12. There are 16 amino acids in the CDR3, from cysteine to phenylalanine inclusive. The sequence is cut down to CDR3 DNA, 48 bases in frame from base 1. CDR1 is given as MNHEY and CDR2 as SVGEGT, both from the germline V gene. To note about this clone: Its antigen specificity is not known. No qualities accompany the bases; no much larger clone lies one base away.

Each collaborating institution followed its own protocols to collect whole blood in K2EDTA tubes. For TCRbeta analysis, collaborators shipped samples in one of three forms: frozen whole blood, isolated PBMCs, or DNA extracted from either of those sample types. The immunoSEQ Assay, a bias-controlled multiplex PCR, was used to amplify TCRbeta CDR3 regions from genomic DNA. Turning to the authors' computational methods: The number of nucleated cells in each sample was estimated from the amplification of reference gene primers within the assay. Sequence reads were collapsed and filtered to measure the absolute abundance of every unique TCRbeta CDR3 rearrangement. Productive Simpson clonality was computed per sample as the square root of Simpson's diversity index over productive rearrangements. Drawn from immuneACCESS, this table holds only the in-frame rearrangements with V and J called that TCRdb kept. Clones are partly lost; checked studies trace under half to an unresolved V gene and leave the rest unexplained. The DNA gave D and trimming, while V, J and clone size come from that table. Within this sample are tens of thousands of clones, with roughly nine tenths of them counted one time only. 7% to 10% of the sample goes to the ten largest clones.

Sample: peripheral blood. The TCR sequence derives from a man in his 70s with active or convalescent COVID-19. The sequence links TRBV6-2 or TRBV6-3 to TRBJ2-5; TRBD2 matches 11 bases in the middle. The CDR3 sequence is CASSVAGGRSLGTQYF. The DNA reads TGTGCCAGCAGTGTAGCGGGGGGGCGGTCCTTGGGGACCCAGTACTTC.